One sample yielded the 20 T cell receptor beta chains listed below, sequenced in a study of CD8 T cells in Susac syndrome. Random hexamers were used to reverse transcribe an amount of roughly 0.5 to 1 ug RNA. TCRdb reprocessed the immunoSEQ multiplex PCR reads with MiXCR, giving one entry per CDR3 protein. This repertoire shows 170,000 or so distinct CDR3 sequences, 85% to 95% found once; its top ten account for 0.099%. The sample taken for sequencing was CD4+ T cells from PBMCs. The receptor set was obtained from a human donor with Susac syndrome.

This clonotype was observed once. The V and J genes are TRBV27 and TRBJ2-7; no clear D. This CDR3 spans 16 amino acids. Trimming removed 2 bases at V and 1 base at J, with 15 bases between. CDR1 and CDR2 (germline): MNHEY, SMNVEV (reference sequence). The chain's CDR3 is CASSLIPKSESYEQYF. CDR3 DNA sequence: TGTGCCAGCAGTTTAATCCCCAAAAGCGAATCCTACGAGCAGTACTTC.

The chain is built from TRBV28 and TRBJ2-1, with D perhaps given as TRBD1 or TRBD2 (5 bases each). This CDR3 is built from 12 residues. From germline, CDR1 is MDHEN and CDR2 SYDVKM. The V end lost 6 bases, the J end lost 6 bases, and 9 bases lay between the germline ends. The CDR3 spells CASSGTPNEQFF. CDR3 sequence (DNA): TGTGCCAGCAGCGGGACCCCCAATGAGCAGTTCTTC.

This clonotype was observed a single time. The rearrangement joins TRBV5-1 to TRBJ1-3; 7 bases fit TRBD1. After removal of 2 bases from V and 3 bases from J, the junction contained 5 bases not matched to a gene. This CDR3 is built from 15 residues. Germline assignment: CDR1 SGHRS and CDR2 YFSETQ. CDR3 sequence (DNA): TGCGCCAGCAGCTTAGACAGGGTCGGTGGAAACACCATATATTTT. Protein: CASSLDRVGGNTIYF.

The DNA of the CDR3 is TGCAGTGCTAGATCCCAGCAGGGGGCTACAGATACGCAGTATTTT. It specifies CSARSQQGATDTQYF. V gene TRBV20-1 combines with J gene TRBJ2-3; 8 bases agree with TRBD1. J was trimmed by 3 bases and V by 2 bases; bases with no gene match: 7. The CDR3 contains 15 residues. Germline loops: CDR1 DFQATT, CDR2 SNEGSKA (reference sequence).

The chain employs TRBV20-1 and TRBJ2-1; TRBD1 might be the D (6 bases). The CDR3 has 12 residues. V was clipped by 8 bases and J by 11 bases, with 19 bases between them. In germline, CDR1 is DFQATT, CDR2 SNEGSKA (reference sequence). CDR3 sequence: CSPQLTGQKQFF. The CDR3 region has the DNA TGCAGTCCCCAACTGACGGGACAAAAGCAGTTCTTC.

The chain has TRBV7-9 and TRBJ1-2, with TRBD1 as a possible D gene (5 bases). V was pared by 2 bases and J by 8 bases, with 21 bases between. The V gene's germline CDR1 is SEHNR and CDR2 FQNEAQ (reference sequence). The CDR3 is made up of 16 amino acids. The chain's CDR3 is CASSLQDGRWGGGYTF. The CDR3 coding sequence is TGTGCCAGCAGCTTACAGGACGGACGCTGGGGGGGAGGCTACACCTTC.

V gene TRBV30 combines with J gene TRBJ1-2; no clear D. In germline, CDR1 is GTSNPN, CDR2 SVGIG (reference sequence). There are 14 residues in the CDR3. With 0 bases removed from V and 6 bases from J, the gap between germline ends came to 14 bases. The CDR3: CAWSVLTGSHGYTF. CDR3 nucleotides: TGTGCCTGGAGTGTCCTCACCGGCAGCCATGGCTACACCTTC.

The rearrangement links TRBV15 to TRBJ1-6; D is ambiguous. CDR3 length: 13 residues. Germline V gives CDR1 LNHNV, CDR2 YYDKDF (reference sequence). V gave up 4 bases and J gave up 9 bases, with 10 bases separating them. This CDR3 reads CATSIGGFSPLHF. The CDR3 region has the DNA TGTGCCACCAGCATCGGTGGGTTTTCACCCCTCCACTTT.

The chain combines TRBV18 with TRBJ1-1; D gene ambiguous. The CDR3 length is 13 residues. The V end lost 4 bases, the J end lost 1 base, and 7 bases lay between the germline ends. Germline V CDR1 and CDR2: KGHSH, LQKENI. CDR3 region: CASSRTENTEAFF. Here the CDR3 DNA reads TGTGCCAGCTCACGGACGGAGAACACTGAAGCTTTCTTT.

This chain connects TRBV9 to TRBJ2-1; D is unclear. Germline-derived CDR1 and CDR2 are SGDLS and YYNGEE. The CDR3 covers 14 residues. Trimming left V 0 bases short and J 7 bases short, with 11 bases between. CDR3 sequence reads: CASSVGVIGNEQFF. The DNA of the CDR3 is TGTGCCAGCAGCGTAGGGGTCATAGGAAATGAGCAGTTCTTC.

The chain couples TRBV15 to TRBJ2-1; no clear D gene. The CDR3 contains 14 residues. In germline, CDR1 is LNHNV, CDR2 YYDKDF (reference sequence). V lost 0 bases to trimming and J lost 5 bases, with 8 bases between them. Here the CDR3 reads CATSRDNGDNEQFF. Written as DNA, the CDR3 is TGTGCCACCAGCAGAGATAATGGGGACAATGAGCAGTTCTTC.

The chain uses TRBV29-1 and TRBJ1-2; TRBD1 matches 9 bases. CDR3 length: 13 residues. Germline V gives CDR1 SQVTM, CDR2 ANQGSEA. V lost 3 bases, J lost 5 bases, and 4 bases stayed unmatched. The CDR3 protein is CSVERQGVYGYTF. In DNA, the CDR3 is TGCAGCGTTGAGAGACAGGGGGTATATGGCTACACCTTC.

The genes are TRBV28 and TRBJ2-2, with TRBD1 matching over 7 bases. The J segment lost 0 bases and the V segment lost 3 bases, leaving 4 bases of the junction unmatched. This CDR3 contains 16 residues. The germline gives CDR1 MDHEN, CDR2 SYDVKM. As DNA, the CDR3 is TGTGCCAGCAGTTTGTTAGGGGGCGCGAACACCGGGGAGCTGTTTTTT. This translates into CASSLLGGANTGELFF.

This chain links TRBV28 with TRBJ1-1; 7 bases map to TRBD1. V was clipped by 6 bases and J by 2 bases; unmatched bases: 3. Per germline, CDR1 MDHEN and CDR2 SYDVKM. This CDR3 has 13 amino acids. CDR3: CASRRQGNTEAFF. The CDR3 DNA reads TGTGCCAGCAGGCGACAGGGAAACACTGAAGCTTTCTTT.

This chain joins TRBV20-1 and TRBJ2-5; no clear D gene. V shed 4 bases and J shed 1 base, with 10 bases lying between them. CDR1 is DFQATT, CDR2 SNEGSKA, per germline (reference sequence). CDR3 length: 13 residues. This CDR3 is CSAIMILQETQYF. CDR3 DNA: TGCAGTGCTATAATGATCCTCCAAGAGACCCAGTACTTC.

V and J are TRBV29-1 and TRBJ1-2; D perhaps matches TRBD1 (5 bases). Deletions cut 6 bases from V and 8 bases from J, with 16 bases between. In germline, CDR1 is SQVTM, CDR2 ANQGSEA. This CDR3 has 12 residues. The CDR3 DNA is TGCAGCGTCCAGGGAGTGGGAGAGGGCTACACCTTC. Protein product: CSVQGVGEGYTF.

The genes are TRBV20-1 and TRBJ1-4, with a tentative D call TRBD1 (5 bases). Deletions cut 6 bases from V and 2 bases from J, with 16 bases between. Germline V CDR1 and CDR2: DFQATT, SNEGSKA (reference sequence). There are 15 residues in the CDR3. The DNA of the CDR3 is TGCAGTGCGCCCCCGGTCGGGGCCACTAATGAAAAACTGTTTTTT. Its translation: CSAPPVGATNEKLFF.

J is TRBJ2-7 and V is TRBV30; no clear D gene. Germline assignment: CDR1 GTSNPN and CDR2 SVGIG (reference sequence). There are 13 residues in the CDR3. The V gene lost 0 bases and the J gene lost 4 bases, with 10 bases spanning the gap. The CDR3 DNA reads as TGTGCCTGGAGTGTTGAGGCCTATTACGAGCAGTACTTC. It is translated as CAWSVEAYYEQYF.

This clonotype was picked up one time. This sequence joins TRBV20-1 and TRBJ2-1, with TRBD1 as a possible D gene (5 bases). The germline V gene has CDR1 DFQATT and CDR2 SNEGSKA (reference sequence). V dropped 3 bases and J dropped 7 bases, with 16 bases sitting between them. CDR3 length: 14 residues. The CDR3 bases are TGCAGTGCTAGGTTGGACACCGTTTGGAATGAGCAGTTCTTC. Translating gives CSARLDTVWNEQFF.

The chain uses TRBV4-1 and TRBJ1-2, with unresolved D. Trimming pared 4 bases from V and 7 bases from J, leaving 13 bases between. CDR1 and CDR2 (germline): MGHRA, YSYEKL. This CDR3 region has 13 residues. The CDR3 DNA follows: TGCGCCAGCAGCCCTCCGGCAGAAGCTGGCTACACCTTC. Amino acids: CASSPPAEAGYTF.